This T cell receptor beta chain was sequenced during a study of control samples from healthy donors and cancer patients. The method was immunoSEQ multiplex PCR; TCRdb's version includes in-frame clones alone and lacks a portion of them. Among 65,000 to 85,000 clones, 80% to 90% were seen once, and the ten largest hold about 2.1%. CDR1 is KGHSH, CDR2 LQKENI, per germline. This CDR3 spans 14 amino acids. Trimming stripped 3 bases from V and 4 bases from J, with 12 bases between. Material for sequencing was PBMCs. The chain links TRBV18 to TRBJ1-2; D gene ambiguous. The source of this sequence is a woman in her 50s with head and neck cancer. CDR3 loop: CASSPGRVAYGYTF. The DNA for the CDR3 is TGTGCCAGCTCACCCGGACGGGTTGCCTATGGCTACACCTTC.